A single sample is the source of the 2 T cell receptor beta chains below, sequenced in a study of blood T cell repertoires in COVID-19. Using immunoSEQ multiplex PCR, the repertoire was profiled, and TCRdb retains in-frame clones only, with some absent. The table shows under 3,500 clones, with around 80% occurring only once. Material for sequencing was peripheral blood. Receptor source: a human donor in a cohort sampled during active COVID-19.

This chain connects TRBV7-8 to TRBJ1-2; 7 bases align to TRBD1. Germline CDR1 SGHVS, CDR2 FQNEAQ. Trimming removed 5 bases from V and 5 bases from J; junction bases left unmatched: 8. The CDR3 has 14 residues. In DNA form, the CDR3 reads TGTGCCAGCAGCCCCTGGGGGACAGTATATGGCTACACCTTC. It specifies CASSPWGTVYGYTF.

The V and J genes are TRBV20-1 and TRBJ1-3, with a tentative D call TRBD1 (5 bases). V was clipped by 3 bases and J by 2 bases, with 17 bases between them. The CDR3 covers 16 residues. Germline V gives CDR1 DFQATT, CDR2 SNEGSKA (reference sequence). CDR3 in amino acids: CSASGQGSGPGNTIYF. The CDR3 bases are TGCAGTGCTAGTGGCCAGGGAAGCGGGCCTGGAAACACCATATATTTT.